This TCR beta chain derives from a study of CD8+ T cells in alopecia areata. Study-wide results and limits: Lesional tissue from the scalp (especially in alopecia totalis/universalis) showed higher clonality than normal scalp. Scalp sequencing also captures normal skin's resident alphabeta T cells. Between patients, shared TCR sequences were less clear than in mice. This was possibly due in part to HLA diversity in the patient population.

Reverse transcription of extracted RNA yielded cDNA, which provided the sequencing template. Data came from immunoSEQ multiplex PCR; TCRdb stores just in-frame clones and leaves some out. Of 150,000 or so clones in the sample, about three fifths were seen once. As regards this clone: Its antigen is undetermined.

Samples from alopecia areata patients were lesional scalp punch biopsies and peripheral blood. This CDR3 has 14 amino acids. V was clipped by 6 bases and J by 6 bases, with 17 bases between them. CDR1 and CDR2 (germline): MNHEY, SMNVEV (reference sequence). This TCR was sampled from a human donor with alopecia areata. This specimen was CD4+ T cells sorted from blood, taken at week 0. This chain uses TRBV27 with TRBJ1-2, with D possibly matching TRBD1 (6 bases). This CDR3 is CASRRAGVQDGYTF. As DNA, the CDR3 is TGTGCCAGCAGGAGGGCAGGGGTTCAGGATGGCTACACCTTC.